This is a list of T cell receptor beta chains from one sample in a study of cytomegalovirus exposure and HLA in healthy donors. TCRdb keeps only in-frame clones here, not all; method: immunoSEQ multiplex PCR. This table has 79,000 or so clones, approximately 79% appearing once. The sequencing input was PBMCs. Receptors were obtained from a woman in her 40s in good health and CMV-seropositive. CDR3s include the opening cysteine and the closing phenylalanine or tryptophan. Fields, in order: V gene, clone size, CDR3 protein. Expanded clones are given a class, and other clones once, few, many or no size at all.

V: TRBV6-1; size: NA; CDR3: CASSEEQGWNQPQHF
V: TRBV5-4; size: NA; CDR3: CASSSGVPDTQYF
V: TRBV5-4; size: NA; CDR3: CASSFSPGTGSTYTNQPQHF
V: TRBV6-6; size: NA; CDR3: CASSLTGVGNQPQHF
V: TRBV7-9; size: NA; CDR3: CASSFAGHGGYTF
V: TRBV9; size: NA; CDR3: CASSVLGQGSSGNTIYF
V: TRBV6-1; size: NA; CDR3: CATLNPGTGNYEQYF
V: TRBV7-9; size: NA; CDR3: CASSREGGQYGYTF
V: TRBV4-2; size: few; CDR3: CASSPGDYNEQFF
V: TRBV5-1; size: NA; CDR3: CASSLGGTSGQETQYF
V: TRBV6-1; size: NA; CDR3: CASREKGDYDNEQFF
V: TRBV6-1; size: NA; CDR3: CASSWEADRDEQFF
V: TRBV20-1; size: many; CDR3: CSAGGSQPQHF
V: TRBV28; size: few; CDR3: CASSPQGQRYNEQFF
V: TRBV7-2; size: NA; CDR3: CASSRREAGELFF
V: TRBV5-4; size: NA; CDR3: CASSLNSRNEQFF
V: TRBV2; size: NA; CDR3: CASSEVLMTMNTEAFF
V: TRBV7-2; size: NA; CDR3: CASSSWGTYEQYF
V: TRBV10-2; size: NA; CDR3: CASSRQGNQPQHF
V: TRBV29-1; size: NA; CDR3: CSVGLANTGELFF
V: TRBV5-1; size: NA; CDR3: CASSANQGATGELFF
V: TRBV5-1; size: once; CDR3: CASSLAFGTSAQETQYF
V: TRBV7-8; size: NA; CDR3: CASSSSGGAGEETQYF
V: TRBV6-5; size: NA; CDR3: CASSSRLAGGQYF
V: TRBV6-1; size: NA; CDR3: CASILREDWGDEQYF
V: TRBV5-6; size: once; CDR3: CASSQGGGSKRNQPQHF
V: TRBV7-2; size: NA; CDR3: CASSSQPIADHWTDTQYF
V: TRBV19; size: NA; CDR3: CASSLDRGRNTIYF